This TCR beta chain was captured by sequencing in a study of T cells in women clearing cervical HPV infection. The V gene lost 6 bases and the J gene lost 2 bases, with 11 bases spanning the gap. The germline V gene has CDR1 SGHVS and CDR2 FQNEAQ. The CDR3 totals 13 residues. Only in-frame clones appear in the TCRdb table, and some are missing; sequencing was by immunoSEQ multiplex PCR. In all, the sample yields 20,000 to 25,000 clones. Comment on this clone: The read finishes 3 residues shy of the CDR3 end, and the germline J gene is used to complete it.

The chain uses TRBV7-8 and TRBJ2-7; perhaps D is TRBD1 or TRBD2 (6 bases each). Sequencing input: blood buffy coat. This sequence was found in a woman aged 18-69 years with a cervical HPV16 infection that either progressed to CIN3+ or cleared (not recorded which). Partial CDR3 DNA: TGTGCCAGCAGGCGGGACACCCCCTACGAG. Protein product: CASRRDTPYE. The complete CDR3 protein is CASRRDTPYEQYF.